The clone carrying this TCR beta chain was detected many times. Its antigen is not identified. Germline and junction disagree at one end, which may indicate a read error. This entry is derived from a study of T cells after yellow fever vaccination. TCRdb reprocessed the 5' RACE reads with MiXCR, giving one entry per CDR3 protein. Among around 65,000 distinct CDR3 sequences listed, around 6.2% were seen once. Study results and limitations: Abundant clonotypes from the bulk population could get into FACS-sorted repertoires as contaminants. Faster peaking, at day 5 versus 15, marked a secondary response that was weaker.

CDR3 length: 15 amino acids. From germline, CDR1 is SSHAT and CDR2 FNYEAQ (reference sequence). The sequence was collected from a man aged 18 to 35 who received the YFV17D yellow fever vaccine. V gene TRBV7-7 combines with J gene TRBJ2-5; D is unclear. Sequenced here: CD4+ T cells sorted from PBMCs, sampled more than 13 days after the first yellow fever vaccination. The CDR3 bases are TGTGCTAGCAGCTTAGGCGGCGATAGCCAAGAGACCCAGTACTTC. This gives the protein CASSLGGDSQETQYF.